This section outlines one TCR beta chain sequence together with its context. Germline loops: CDR1 MNHEY, CDR2 SVGAGI. V lost 6 bases, J lost 2 bases, and 14 bases lay in between. This CDR3 has 15 amino acids. This specimen belongs to a study of blood T cell repertoires in COVID-19. Study information: COVID-19 samples from acute and convalescent phases originated in the United States, Italy and Spain. Nucleic acid was either cDNA or gDNA, and it came from T cells, B-cell-depleted T cells, or PBMCs.

In the original analysis: Estimated nucleated cell counts came from reference gene primer amplification. This table comes from immunoSEQ multiplex PCR, and its TCRdb copy is limited to in-frame clones, with some not included. V and J calls and clone size are as listed in that table; D and trimming were resolved from the DNA. The repertoire consists of about 120,000 clones, with around 81% occurring once and the leading ten covering 2.3%. The chain uses TRBV6-5 and TRBJ1-5; D gene uncertain. Input material: peripheral blood. The clonotype was recovered from a man aged 65 to 85 with acute or convalescent COVID-19. The CDR3 protein is CASRIRGGGNQPQHF. The DNA of the CDR3 is TGTGCCAGCAGAATCCGGGGAGGAGGCAATCAGCCCCAGCATTTT.